The 8 T cell receptor beta chains reported below all come from one sample, sequenced in a study of cytomegalovirus exposure and HLA in healthy donors. The PCR made use of 60 Vbeta and 13 Jbeta primers. Repertoires were generated with immunoSEQ multiplex PCR, while TCRdb's copy carries only in-frame clones and drops some. This sample has about 180,000 clones, with 77% found just once. Sequencing was carried out using PBMCs. Every receptor here comes from a man between 18 and 29 years old in good health and CMV-seronegative.

This rearrangement joins TRBV19 to TRBJ1-1; D not resolved. Germline-derived CDR1 and CDR2 are LNHDA and SQIVND (reference sequence). The CDR3 has 14 residues. Trimming removed 3 bases from V and 3 bases from J, with 11 bases in between. The CDR3 bases are TGTGCCAGTAGTATCGCCGGGTTTGACACTGAAGCTTTCTTT. Translated, it gives CASSIAGFDTEAFF.

This clone was found a few times. V usage is TRBV5-1 and J usage is TRBJ2-7, with 8 bases fitting TRBD1. CDR1 and CDR2 from the germline V gene are SGHRS and YFSETQ. V gave up 4 bases and J gave up 3 bases; unmatched junction bases: 6. This CDR3 is 14 amino acids long. CDR3 coding DNA: TGCGCCAGCAGCAAGGGACAGGAGTTCTACGAGCAGTACTTC. Encoded protein: CASSKGQEFYEQYF.

The chain carries TRBV19 and TRBJ2-1, with D tentatively TRBD2 (7 bases). CDR3 size: 16 residues. CDR1 and CDR2 (germline): LNHDA, SQIVND (reference sequence). V was pared by 3 bases and J by 7 bases, with 19 bases between. In nucleotides, the CDR3 is TGTGCCAGTAGTATGAAAAGGGGGGGCCTGAGGAATGAGCAGTTCTTC. Translation gives CASSMKRGGLRNEQFF.

This clone was picked up one time. The CDR3 DNA follows: TGTGCCAGCAGCTTGGCTAGCGGAACCTACGAGCAGTACTTC. Amino acids: CASSLASGTYEQYF. The chain joins TRBV7-8 to TRBJ2-7; 7 bases line up with TRBD2. The germline CDR1 and CDR2 sequences are SGHVS and FQNEAQ. This CDR3 region has 14 residues. After removal of 3 bases from V and 2 bases from J, the junction contained 4 bases not matched to a gene.

V usage is TRBV18 and J usage is TRBJ2-1; 7 nucleotides match TRBD1. Looked up from germline, CDR1 is KGHSH and CDR2 is LQKENI. The CDR3 length is 15 residues. Trimming at V came to 3 bases and at J to 4 bases, leaving 6 bases not matched to a gene. The CDR3: CASSPSRGLYNEQFF. CDR3 sequence (DNA): TGTGCCAGCTCACCTTCTAGGGGGCTGTACAATGAGCAGTTCTTC.

The chain employs TRBV4-1 and TRBJ2-5; 13 bases align to TRBD2. Germline V gene lookup returns CDR1 MGHRA and CDR2 YSYEKL. This CDR3 region has 19 residues. J lost 0 bases, V lost 0 bases, and 7 bases had no gene match. As DNA, the CDR3 is TGCGCCAGCAGCCAAGATATGACTAGCGGGGGGCGATACCAAGAGACCCAGTACTTC. Amino acid sequence: CASSQDMTSGGRYQETQYF.

The chain joins TRBV6-6 to TRBJ1-1; tentative D call: TRBD1 (5 bases). The V gene lost 2 bases and the J gene lost 8 bases, with 6 bases spanning the gap. From germline, CDR1 is MNHNY and CDR2 SVGAGI (reference sequence). CDR3 length: 11 amino acids. CDR3 residues: CASSYAGEAFF. CDR3 nucleotide sequence: TGTGCCAGCAGTTACGCAGGGGAAGCTTTCTTT.

The chain joins TRBV7-9 to TRBJ1-5; D might be TRBD1 (6 bases). Germline CDR1 and CDR2: SEHNR and FQNEAQ (reference sequence). The CDR3 extends over 15 amino acids. With 1 base removed from V and 2 bases from J, the gap between germline ends came to 9 bases. The CDR3 reads CASSLEGGGNQPQHF. The CDR3, as DNA: TGTGCCAGCAGCTTAGAAGGGGGGGGCAATCAGCCCCAGCATTTT.